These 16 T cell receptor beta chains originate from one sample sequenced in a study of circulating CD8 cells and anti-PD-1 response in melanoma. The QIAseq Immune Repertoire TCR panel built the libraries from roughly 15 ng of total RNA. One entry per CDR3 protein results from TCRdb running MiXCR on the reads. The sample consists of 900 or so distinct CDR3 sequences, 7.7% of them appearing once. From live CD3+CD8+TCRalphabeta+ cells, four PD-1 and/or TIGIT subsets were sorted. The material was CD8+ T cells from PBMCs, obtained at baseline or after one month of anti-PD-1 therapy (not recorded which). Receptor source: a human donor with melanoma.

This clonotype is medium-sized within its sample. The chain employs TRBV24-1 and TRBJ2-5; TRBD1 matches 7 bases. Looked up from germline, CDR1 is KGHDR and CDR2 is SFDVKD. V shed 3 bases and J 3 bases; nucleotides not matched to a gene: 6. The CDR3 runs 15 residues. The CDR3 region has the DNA TGTGCCACCAGTGATCCGCACGGACAGGAAGAGACCCAGTACTTC. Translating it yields CATSDPHGQEETQYF.

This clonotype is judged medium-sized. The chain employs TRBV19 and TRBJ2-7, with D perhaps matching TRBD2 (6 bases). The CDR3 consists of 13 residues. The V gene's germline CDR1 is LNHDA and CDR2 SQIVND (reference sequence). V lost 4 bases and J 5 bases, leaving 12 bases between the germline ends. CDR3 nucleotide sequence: TGTGCCAGTAGTACGTTTGCGGGGAACGAGCAGTACTTC. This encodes CASSTFAGNEQYF.

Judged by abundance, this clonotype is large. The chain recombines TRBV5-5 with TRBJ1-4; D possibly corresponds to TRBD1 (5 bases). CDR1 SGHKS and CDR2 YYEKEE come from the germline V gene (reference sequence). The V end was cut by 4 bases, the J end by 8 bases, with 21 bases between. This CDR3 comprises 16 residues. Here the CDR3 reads CASSPLLGTLYEKLFF. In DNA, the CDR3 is TGTGCCAGCAGCCCCCTTCTAGGGACTCTGTACGAAAAACTGTTTTTT. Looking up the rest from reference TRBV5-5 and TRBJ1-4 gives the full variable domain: DAGVTQSPTHLIKTRGQQVTLRCSPISGHKSVSWYQQVLGQGPQFIFQYYEKEERGRGNFPDRFSARQFPNYSSELNVNALLLGDSALYLCASSPLLGTLYEKLFFGSGTQLSVL.

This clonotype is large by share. The chain's CDR3 is CASSLVGANVLTF. CDR3 bases: TGTGCCAGTAGCCTCGTTGGGGCCAACGTCCTGACTTTC. The genes are TRBV19 and TRBJ2-6; no reliable D call. CDR1 and CDR2 (germline): LNHDA, SQIVND (reference sequence). This CDR3 has 13 amino acids. V lost 6 bases to trimming and J lost 3 bases, with 6 bases between them.

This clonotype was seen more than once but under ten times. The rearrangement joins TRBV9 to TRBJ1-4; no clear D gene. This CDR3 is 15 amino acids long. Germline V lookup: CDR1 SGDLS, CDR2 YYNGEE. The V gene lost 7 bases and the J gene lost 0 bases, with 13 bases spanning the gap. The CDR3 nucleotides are TGTGCCAGCGGACCGAATGGCGCAACTAATGAAAAACTGTTTTTT. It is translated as CASGPNGATNEKLFF.

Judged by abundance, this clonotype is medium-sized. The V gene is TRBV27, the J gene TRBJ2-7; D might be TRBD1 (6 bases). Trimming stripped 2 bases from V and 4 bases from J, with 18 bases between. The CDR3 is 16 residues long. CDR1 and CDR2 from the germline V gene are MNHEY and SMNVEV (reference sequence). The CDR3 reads CASSLGARAGVYEQYF. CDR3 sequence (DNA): TGTGCCAGCAGTTTAGGGGCGCGGGCAGGGGTATACGAGCAGTACTTC.

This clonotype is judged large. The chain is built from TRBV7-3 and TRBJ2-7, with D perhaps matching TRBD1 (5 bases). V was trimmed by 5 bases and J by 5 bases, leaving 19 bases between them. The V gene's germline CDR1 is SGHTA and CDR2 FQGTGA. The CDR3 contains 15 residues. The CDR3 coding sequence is TGTGCCAGCAGCCCCACAGGTCTCGGGCACCACGAGCAGTACTTC. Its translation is CASSPTGLGHHEQYF.

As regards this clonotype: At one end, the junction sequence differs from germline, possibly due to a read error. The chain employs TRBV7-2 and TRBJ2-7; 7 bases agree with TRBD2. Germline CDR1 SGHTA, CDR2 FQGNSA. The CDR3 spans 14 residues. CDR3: CASSSTSGAYEQCF. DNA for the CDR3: TGTGCCAGCAGCTCCACCAGCGGGGCCTACGAGCAGTGCTTC.

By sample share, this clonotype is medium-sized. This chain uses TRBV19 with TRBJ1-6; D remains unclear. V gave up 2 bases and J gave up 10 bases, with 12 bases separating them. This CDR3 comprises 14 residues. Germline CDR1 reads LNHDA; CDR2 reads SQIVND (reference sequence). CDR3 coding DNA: TGTGCCAGTAGTATAAAGGGTCACGGATCACCCCTCCACTTT. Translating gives CASSIKGHGSPLHF.

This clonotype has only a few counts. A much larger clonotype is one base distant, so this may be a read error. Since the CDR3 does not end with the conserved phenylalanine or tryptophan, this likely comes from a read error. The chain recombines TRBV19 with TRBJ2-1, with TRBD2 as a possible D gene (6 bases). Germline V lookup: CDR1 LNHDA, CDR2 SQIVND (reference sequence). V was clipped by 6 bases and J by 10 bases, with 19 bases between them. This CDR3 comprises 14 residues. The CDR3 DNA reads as TGTGCCAGTAGCTACTCCTTGGGGGGAGCCGAGCAGTTCCTC. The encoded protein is CASSYSLGGAEQFL.

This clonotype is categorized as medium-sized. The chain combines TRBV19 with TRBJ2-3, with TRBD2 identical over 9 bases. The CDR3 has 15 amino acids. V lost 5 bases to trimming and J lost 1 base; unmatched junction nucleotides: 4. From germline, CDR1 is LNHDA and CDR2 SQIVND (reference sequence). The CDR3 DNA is TGTGCCAGTAGTGTTATAGCGGGGGGCACAGATACGCAGTATTTT. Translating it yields CASSVIAGGTDTQYF. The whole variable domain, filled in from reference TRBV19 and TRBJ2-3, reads DGGITQSPKYLFRKEGQNVTLSCEQNLNHDAMYWYRQDPGQGLRLIYYSQIVNDFQKGDIAEGYSVSREKKESFPLTVTSAQKNPTAFYLCASSVIAGGTDTQYFGPGTRLTVL.

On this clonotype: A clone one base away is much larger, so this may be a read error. CDR3: CASSLEGGTTVAFF. The DNA of the CDR3 is TGTGCCAGCAGCTTGGAAGGGGGTACCACTGTAGCTTTCTTT. The V gene is TRBV5-5, the J gene TRBJ1-1, with D maybe TRBD1 (6 bases). Germline CDR1 reads SGHKS; CDR2 reads YYEKEE (reference sequence). This CDR3 has 14 residues.

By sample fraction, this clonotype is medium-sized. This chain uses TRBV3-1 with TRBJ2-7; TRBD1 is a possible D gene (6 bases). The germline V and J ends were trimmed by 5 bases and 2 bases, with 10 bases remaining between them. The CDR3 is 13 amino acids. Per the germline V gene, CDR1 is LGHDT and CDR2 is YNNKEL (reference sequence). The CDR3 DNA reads TGTGCCAGCAGCGACGACAGGACCTACGAGCAGTACTTC. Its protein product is CASSDDRTYEQYF.

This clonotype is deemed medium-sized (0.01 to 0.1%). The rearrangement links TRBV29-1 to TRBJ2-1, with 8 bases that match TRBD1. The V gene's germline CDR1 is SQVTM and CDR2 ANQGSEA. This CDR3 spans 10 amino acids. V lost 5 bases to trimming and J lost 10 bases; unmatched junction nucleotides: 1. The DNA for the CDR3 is TGCAGCGTTCACAGGGGGGAGCAGTTCTTC. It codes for CSVHRGEQFF.

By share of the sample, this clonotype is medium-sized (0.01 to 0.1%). The DNA of the CDR3 is TGTGCCAGCAGTTTCGACAGGGCGGACGGGGAGACCCAGTACTTC. Protein product: CASSFDRADGETQYF. J is TRBJ2-5 and V is TRBV28; 7 positions agree with TRBD1. CDR3 length: 15 amino acids. The ends lost 3 bases at V and 5 bases at J; junction bases unmatched: 9. Germline CDR1 and CDR2: MDHEN and SYDVKM.

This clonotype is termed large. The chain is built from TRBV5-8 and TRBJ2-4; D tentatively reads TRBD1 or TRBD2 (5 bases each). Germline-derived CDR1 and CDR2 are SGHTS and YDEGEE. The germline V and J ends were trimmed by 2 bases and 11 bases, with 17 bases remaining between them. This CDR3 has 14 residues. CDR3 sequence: CASSLPGPLFLQYF. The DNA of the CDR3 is TGTGCCAGCAGCTTACCGGGACCCCTATTCCTTCAGTACTTC. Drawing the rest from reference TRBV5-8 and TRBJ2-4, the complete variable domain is EAGVTQSPTHLIKTRGQQATLRCSPISGHTSVYWYQQALGLGLQFLLWYDEGEERNRGNFPPRFSGRQFPNYSSELNVNALELEDSALYLCASSLPGPLFLQYFGAGTRLSVL.